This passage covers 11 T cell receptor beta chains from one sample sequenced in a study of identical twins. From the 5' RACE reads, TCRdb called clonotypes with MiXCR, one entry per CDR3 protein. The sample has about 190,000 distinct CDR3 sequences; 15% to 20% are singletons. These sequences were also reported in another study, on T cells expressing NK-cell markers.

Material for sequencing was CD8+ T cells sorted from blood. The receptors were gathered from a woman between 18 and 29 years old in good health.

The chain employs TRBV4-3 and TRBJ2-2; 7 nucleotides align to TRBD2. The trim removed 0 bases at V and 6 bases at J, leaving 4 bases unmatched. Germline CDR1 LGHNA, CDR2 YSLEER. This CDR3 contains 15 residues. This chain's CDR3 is CASSQDLSGSGELFF. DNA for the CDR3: TGCGCCAGCAGCCAAGACCTTAGCGGGTCCGGGGAGCTGTTTTTT.

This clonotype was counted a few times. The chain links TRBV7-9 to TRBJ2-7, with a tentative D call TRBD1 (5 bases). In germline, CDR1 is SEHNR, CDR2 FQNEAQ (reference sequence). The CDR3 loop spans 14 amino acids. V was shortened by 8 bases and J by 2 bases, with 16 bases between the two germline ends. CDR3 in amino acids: CASRPGHYPYEQYF. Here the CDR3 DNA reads TGTGCCAGCCGACCCGGACACTACCCCTACGAGCAGTACTTC.

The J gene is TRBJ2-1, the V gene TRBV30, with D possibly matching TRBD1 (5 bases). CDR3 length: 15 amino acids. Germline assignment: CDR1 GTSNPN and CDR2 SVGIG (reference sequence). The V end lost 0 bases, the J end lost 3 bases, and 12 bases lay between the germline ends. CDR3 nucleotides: TGTGCCTGGAGTGTTGGCCAGGGAAACTACAATGAGCAGTTCTTC. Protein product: CAWSVGQGNYNEQFF.

CDR3 DNA: TGTGCCAGCAGTTCCGGGCCCAGGGGCGAGACCCAGTACTTC. Its protein is CASSSGPRGETQYF. The rearrangement joins TRBV12-3 or TRBV12-4 to TRBJ2-5; tentative D call: TRBD1 (6 bases). CDR3 length: 14 amino acids. Trimming cost V 4 bases and J 5 bases, with 14 bases left between them.

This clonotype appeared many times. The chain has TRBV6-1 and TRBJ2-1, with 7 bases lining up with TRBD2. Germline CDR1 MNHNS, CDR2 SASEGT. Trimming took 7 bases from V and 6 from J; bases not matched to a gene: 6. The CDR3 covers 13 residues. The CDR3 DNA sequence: TGTGCCAGCATGGGGGACTATTTCAATGAGCAGTTCTTC. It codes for CASMGDYFNEQFF.

CDR3 nucleotides: TGTGCCAGCAAGCCAGGGCCCAGACAGCCCCAGCATTTT. Translated, it gives CASKPGPRQPQHF. The V and J genes are TRBV6-2 or TRBV6-3 and TRBJ1-5; TRBD1 is a possible D gene (5 bases). The CDR3 length is 13 residues. The germline V gene encodes CDR1 MNHEY and CDR2 SVGEGT. The V and J ends lost 7 bases and 7 bases respectively, with 14 bases between them.

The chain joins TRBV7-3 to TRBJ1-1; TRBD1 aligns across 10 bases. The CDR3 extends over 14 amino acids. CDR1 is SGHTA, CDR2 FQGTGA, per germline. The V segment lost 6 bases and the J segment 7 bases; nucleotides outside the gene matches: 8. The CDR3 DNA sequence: TGTGCCAGCAGTTTGACAGGGGGCAGTGGTGAAGCTTTCTTT. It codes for CASSLTGGSGEAFF.

The CDR3 loop reads CSAHQKTSGRMVDEQFF. CDR3 nucleotides: TGCAGTGCCCACCAGAAAACAAGCGGGAGGATGGTGGATGAGCAGTTCTTC. V is TRBV20-1 and J is TRBJ2-1; 9 positions agree with TRBD2. CDR1 and CDR2 (germline): DFQATT, SNEGSKA (reference sequence). The CDR3 sequence is 17 residues long. J lost 8 bases, V lost 6 bases, and 20 bases had no gene match.

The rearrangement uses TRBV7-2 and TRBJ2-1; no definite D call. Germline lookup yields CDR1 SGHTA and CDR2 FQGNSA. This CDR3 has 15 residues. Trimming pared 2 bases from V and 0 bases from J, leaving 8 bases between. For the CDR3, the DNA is TGTGCCAGCAGCTTATCTGAGAGCTCCTACAATGAGCAGTTCTTC. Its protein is CASSLSESSYNEQFF.

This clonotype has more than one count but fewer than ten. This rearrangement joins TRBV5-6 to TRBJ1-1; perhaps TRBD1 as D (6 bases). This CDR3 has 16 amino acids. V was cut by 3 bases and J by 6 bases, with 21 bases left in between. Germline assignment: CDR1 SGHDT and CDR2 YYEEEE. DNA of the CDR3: TGTGCCAGCAGCTGGGGTACACAGGGAGAGGAAGCTGAAGCTTTCTTT. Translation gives CASSWGTQGEEAEAFF.

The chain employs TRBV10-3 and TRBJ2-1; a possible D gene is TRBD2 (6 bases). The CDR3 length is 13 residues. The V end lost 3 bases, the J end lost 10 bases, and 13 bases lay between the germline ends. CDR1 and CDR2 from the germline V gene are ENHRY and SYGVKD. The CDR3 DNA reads TGTGCCATCAGTGAAGGGACTCGAAGGGAGCAGTTCTTC. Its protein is CAISEGTRREQFF.